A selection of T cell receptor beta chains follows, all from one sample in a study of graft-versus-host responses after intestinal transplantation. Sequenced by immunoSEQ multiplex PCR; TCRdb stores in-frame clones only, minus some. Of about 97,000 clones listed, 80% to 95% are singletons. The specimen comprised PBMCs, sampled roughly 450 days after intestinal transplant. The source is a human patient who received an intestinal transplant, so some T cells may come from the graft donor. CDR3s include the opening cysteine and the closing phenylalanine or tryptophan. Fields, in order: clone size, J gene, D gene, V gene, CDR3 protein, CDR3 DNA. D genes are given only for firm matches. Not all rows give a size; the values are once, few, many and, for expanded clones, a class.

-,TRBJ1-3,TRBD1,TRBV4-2,CASSQDYIGTAYSGNTIYF,TGTGCCAGCAGCCAAGACTATATTGGGACAGCCTACTCTGGAAACACCATATATTTT
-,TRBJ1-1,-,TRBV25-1,CASSEYEDTEAFF,TGTGCCAGCAGTGAATACGAGGACACTGAAGCTTTCTTT
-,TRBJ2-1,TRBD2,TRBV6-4,CASSEERGGGNEQFF,TGTGCCAGCAGTGAGGAGCGGGGGGGCGGCAATGAGCAGTTCTTC
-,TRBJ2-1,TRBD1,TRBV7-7,CASSLGTGGNEQFF,TGTGCTAGCAGCTTGGGGACAGGGGGCAATGAGCAGTTCTTC
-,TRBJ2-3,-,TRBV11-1,CASSSHHWTENTDTQYF,TGTGCCAGCAGCTCCCACCATTGGACGGAAAACACAGATACGCAGTATTTT
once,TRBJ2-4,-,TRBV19,CASSISGAKNIQYF,TGTGCCAGTAGTATTAGCGGAGCCAAAAACATTCAGTACTTC
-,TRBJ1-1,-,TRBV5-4,CASRRGGNTEAFF,TGTGCCAGCAGGAGGGGAGGGAACACTGAAGCTTTCTTT
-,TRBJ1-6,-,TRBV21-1,CASSPPGRGTSYNSPLHF,TGTGCCAGCAGCCCCCCCGGTCGGGGGACCTCCTATAATTCACCCCTCCACTTT
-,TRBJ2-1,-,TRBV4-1,CASSPYASPGGLNEQFF,TGCGCCAGCAGCCCCTATGCCTCCCCCGGGGGGCTCAATGAGCAGTTCTTC
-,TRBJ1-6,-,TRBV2,CAPGIVKGNSPLHF,TGTGCCCCAGGGATTGTTAAAGGTAATTCACCCCTCCACTTT
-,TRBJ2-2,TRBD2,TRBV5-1,CASSWTRGDTGELFF,TGCGCCAGCAGCTGGACTCGGGGGGACACCGGGGAGCTGTTTTTT
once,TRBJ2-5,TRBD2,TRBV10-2,CASRDGGGETQYF,TGCGCCAGCAGGGACGGGGGGGGAGAGACCCAGTACTTC
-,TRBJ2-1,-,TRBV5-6,CASSLVRRVRDEQFF,TGTGCCAGCAGCTTGGTTAGAAGGGTACGGGATGAGCAGTTCTTC
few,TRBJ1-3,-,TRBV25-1,CASSASIGNTIYF,TGTGCCAGCAGTGCCTCGATAGGAAACACCATATATTTT
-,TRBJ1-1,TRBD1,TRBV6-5,CASSRSPQGAGEAFF,TGTGCCAGCAGCCGTAGTCCACAGGGGGCCGGTGAAGCTTTCTTT
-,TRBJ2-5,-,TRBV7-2,CASSLWEETQYF,TGTGCCAGCAGCCTCTGGGAGGAGACCCAGTACTTC
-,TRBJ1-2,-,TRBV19,CASSRGSYGYTF,TGTGCCAGTAGTAGGGGCAGCTATGGCTACACCTTC
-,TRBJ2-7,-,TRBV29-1,CSVEDSGLMFNEQYF,TGCAGCGTTGAAGATTCCGGACTCATGTTTAACGAGCAGTACTTC
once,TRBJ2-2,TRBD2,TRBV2,CASSPSGGPLPNTRELFF,TGTGCCAGCAGTCCTAGCGGGGGGCCCCTACCGAACACCCGGGAGCTGTTTTTT
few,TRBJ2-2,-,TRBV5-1,CASRGGAPNTGELFF,TGCGCCAGCAGGGGGGGCGCCCCGAACACCGGGGAGCTGTTTTTT
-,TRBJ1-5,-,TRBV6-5,CASSFLRGPQHF,TGTGCCAGCAGTTTCTTAAGGGGGCCCCAGCATTTT
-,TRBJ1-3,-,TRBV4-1,CASSQQGSGNTIYF,TGCGCCAGCAGCCAACAGGGCTCTGGAAACACCATATATTTT
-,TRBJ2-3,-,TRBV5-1,CASTLGNYNTDTQYF,TGCGCCAGCACCCTTGGGAACTACAACACAGATACGCAGTATTTT
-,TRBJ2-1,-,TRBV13,CASSQGNEQFF,TGTGCCAGCAGCCAGGGGAATGAGCAGTTCTTC
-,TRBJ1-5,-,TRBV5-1,CASSLDGQRNQPQHF,TGCGCCAGCAGCTTGGATGGGCAGCGCAATCAGCCCCAGCATTTT
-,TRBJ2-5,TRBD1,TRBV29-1,CSGYRGLETQYF,TGCAGCGGGTACAGGGGATTAGAGACCCAGTACTTC
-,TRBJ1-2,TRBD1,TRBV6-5,CASSVGGGGLSGYTF,TGTGCCAGCAGTGTTGGAGGGGGCGGGCTGAGTGGCTACACCTTC
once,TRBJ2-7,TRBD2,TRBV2,CASTKERGPAYEQYF,TGTGCCAGCACAAAAGAGCGGGGGCCCGCCTACGAGCAGTACTTC
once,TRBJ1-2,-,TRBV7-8,CASSLRESGSYGYTF,TGTGCCAGCAGCTTACGGGAGTCGGGTAGCTATGGCTACACCTTC
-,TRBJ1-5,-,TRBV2,CASKATSNQPQHF,TGTGCCAGCAAGGCAACCAGCAATCAGCCCCAGCATTTT
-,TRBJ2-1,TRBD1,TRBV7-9,CASSLAGQFPYNEQFF,TGTGCCAGCAGCTTAGCGGGACAGTTCCCCTACAATGAGCAGTTCTTC
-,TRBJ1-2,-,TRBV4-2,CASSQAEANYGYTF,TGTGCCAGCAGCCAGGCAGAGGCTAACTATGGCTACACCTTC
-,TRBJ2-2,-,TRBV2,CASSEGTTNTGELFF,TGTGCCAGCAGTGAAGGGACCACGAACACCGGGGAGCTGTTTTTT
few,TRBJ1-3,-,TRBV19,CASSMVRDTIYF,TGTGCCAGTAGTATGGTCCGAGACACCATATATTTT
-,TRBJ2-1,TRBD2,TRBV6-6,CASRGRLAGDEQFF,TGTGCCAGCAGGGGGAGACTAGCTGGTGATGAGCAGTTCTTC
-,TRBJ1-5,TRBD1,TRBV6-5,CASSRREGANQPQHF,TGTGCCAGCAGCCGCCGGGAGGGGGCTAACCAGCCCCAGCATTTT
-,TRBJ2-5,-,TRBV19,CASSMGRGETQYF,TGTGCCAGTAGTATGGGGAGGGGGGAGACCCAGTACTTC
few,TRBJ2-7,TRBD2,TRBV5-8,CASSVSGGLSYEQYF,TGTGCCAGCAGCGTTAGCGGGGGCCTCTCCTACGAGCAGTACTTC
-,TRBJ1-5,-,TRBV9,CASSVEVGGGPQHF,TGTGCCAGCAGCGTAGAGGTGGGTGGGGGGCCCCAGCATTTT
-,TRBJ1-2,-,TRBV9,CASSVAQDGYYGYTF,TGTGCCAGCAGCGTAGCTCAGGACGGATACTATGGCTACACCTTC
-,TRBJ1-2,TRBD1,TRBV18,CASSPGQGANYGYTF,TGTGCCAGCTCACCAGGGCAGGGGGCTAACTATGGCTACACCTTC